This T cell receptor beta chain was observed in a study of T cells in Graves' hyperthyroidism and ophthalmopathy. With regard to this clonotype: No antigen is known for it.

Reasons for excluding patients were uncontrolled infection, other autoimmune disease, pregnancy or lactation. PBMCs were derived from about 10 ml fresh peripheral blood. RNA transcripts gave rise to amplified TCR beta CDR3 regions. HTBI primers were the set used in a first-round RT-PCR of the TCR CDR3. TCRdb redid the calling of the multiplex PCR reads with MiXCR, one entry per CDR3 protein. The sample records hundreds of thousands of distinct CDR3 sequences, approximately 15% being singletons. V lost 1 base and J 4 bases, leaving 10 bases between the germline ends. The germline CDR1 and CDR2 sequences are SGHVS and FQNEAQ. This CDR3 is 15 amino acids long. General study findings and limits: Also found in blood were most expanded thyroid clonotypes above 0.001. Ophthalmopathy stood apart from stable hyperthyroidism in a 13 V-J model.

The gene calls are TRBV7-8 and TRBJ1-4; no reliable D call. This receptor was obtained from a woman in her thirties or forties with Graves' ophthalmopathy. Sequenced sample: blood. This CDR3 is CASSLVAGDNEKLFF. CDR3 DNA: TGTGCCAGCAGCTTAGTGGCCGGGGATAATGAAAAACTGTTTTTT.